This T cell receptor beta chain is drawn from a study of T cells after yellow fever vaccination. This clonotype was recorded at least ten times. Its antigen is unidentified. Study-wide results and caveats: Contaminants from the bulk population, in the form of abundant clonotypes, could be found in FACS-sorted repertoires.

A single record per CDR3 protein comes from TCRdb applying MiXCR to the 5' RACE reads. The table lists some 160,000 distinct CDR3 sequences, over 7% of them singletons. Sequencing used CD8+ T cells sorted from PBMCs, obtained 45 days after the yellow fever booster vaccination. This TCR came from a young man who received the YFV17D yellow fever vaccine.

CDR3 DNA: TGTGCCAGCAGCCCGGTGAATTCACCCCTCCACTTT. It codes for CASSPVNSPLHF. This chain joins TRBV27 and TRBJ1-6; D is undetermined. The CDR3 covers 12 residues. Trimming removed 6 bases at V and 7 bases at J, with 7 bases between. CDR1 and CDR2 (germline): MNHEY, SMNVEV (reference sequence).